The clone carrying this T cell receptor (beta chain) was counted a few times. Trimming shortened V by 8 bases and J by 2 bases, and 10 bases separated the two germline ends. The CDR3 extends over 13 amino acids. Germline V gene lookup returns CDR1 MNHEY and CDR2 SVGAGI. Clones were sequenced by immunoSEQ multiplex PCR, and TCRdb holds only the in-frame ones, with some missing. In the table there are approximately 96,000 clones, roughly 88% of which are singletons. The entry originates in a study of blood T cell repertoires in COVID-19. The genes are TRBV6-5 and TRBJ2-1, with D perhaps TRBD1 (6 bases). The sample taken for sequencing was peripheral blood. The origin of this receptor is a woman older than 75 with acute or convalescent COVID-19. The CDR3 DNA reads TGTGCCAGCTGTACAGGGCCCTACAATGAGCAGTTCTTC. Residues: CASCTGPYNEQFF.